What follows are 27 T cell receptor beta chains derived from one specimen sequenced in a study of untreated major depressive disorder. Method: immunoSEQ multiplex PCR; TCRdb's copy keeps in-frame clones and lacks some. In the table there are about 20,000 clones, around 87% of which are singletons. The source material was CD4+ T cells from PBMCs. The source of these receptors is a woman in her 30s in good health.

The chain combines TRBV12-5 with TRBJ1-1; D not resolved. The length of the CDR3 is 12 residues. Germline V gene sequence: CDR1 LGHNT, CDR2 FRNRAP. Trimming removed 9 bases from V and 4 bases from J, with 12 bases in between. The CDR3 region has the DNA TGTGCTAGCCGCGATATAGGCACTGAAGCTTTCTTT. The encoded protein is CASRDIGTEAFF.

The chain combines TRBV30 with TRBJ2-7; tentatively, D is TRBD1 or TRBD2 (5 bases each). V lost 0 bases and J 7 bases, leaving 16 bases between the germline ends. Germline V lookup: CDR1 GTSNPN, CDR2 SVGIG (reference sequence). The CDR3 is made up of 14 amino acids. CDR3 region: CAWSVRGVGSEQYF. As DNA, the CDR3 is TGTGCCTGGAGTGTACGAGGGGTGGGGTCGGAGCAGTACTTC.

The CDR3 region is CASSQEGGGVWLTEAFF. The CDR3 nucleotides are TGCGCCAGCAGCCAAGAAGGCGGGGGCGTTTGGCTCACTGAAGCTTTCTTT. The chain joins TRBV4-3 to TRBJ1-1, with a possible D match to TRBD1 (6 bases). V lost 0 bases and J lost 4, with 18 bases in between. Germline CDR1 reads LGHNA; CDR2 reads YSLEER. This CDR3 contains 17 residues.

The genes are TRBV5-1 and TRBJ1-4, with TRBD1 matching 7 bases. Trimming took 3 bases from V and 4 from J; bases not matched to a gene: 3. The germline CDR1 and CDR2 sequences are SGHRS and YFSETQ. The CDR3 is made up of 14 amino acids. CDR3 DNA: TGCGCCAGCAGCTGGACAGGCTATAATGAAAAACTGTTTTTT. It codes for CASSWTGYNEKLFF.

This clone showed up just once. This rearrangement joins TRBV29-1 to TRBJ2-7; 7 nucleotides line up with TRBD1. Germline CDR1 is SQVTM and CDR2 is ANQGSEA. V lost 7 bases and J lost 1; bases outside the gene matches: 7. The CDR3 is 13 residues long. CDR3 protein: CSALDRASYEQYF. The CDR3 DNA follows: TGCAGCGCCCTCGACAGGGCATCCTACGAGCAGTACTTC.

The chain couples TRBV30 to TRBJ2-5, with D unresolved. Germline CDR1 GTSNPN, CDR2 SVGIG (reference sequence). Trimming shortened V by 0 bases and J by 4 bases, and 6 bases separated the two germline ends. CDR3 length equals 12 residues. The CDR3 is CAWSVWRETQYF. DNA for the CDR3: TGTGCCTGGAGTGTATGGAGAGAGACCCAGTACTTC.

The rearrangement joins TRBV7-2 to TRBJ1-3; the match to TRBD1 covers 7 bases. Losses at the gene ends were 3 bases for V and 2 bases for J; bases not matched to a gene: 4. This CDR3 is built from 15 residues. Germline CDR1 reads SGHTA; CDR2 reads FQGNSA. CDR3 bases: TGTGCCAGCAGCTTTAGTACAGGGGCTGGAAACACCATATATTTT. Amino acids: CASSFSTGAGNTIYF.

CDR3 region: CASRQGQINSPLHF. Written as DNA, the CDR3 is TGTGCCAGTAGACAGGGCCAAATTAATTCACCCCTCCACTTT. The chain recombines TRBV19 with TRBJ1-6, with D possibly TRBD1 on 6 matching bases. The CDR3 sequence is 14 residues long. Between the trimmed V and J ends, which lost 6 bases and 6 bases, there was a span of 12 bases. Germline V gene sequence: CDR1 LNHDA, CDR2 SQIVND (reference sequence).

The CDR3 is CSSRNTDTGELFF. In nucleotides, the CDR3 is TGCAGCTCCAGGAATACGGACACCGGGGAGCTGTTTTTT. V is TRBV29-1 and J is TRBJ2-2; D call uncertain. V was trimmed by 8 bases and J by 3 bases, leaving 13 bases between them. The CDR3 has 13 amino acids. Germline assignment: CDR1 SQVTM and CDR2 ANQGSEA.

V gene TRBV6-6 combines with J gene TRBJ1-4, with D possibly being TRBD1 (6 bases). CDR1 is MNHNY, CDR2 SVGAGI, per germline (reference sequence). The CDR3 has 14 residues. The ends were cut back, 9 bases at V and 6 bases at J, with 17 bases in the middle. The CDR3 nucleotides read TGTGCCAGTACCCAAACAGGGCTATATGAAAAACTGTTTTTT. Translation gives CASTQTGLYEKLFF.

This clone was found once. The V call is TRBV5-4, the J call TRBJ2-2; TRBD2 might be the D (5 bases). Trimming removed 3 bases from V and 8 bases from J, with 14 bases in between. Germline CDR1 is SGHNT and CDR2 is YYREEE (reference sequence). CDR3 length equals 14 residues. CDR3 nucleotide sequence: TGTGCCAGCAGCTCCGGGCCGACGGGGGGGGAGCTGTTTTTT. It encodes CASSSGPTGGELFF.

The chain joins TRBV29-1 to TRBJ2-1; weak D call: TRBD1 (5 bases). V dropped 2 bases and J dropped 14 bases, with 13 bases sitting between them. Germline CDR1 is SQVTM and CDR2 is ANQGSEA. CDR3 length equals 11 residues. CDR3 amino acids: CSVERGQTEFF. The CDR3, as DNA: TGCAGCGTTGAAAGGGGCCAGACCGAGTTCTTC.

This clone has a single count. The gene calls are TRBV25-1 and TRBJ2-7; 7 bases align to TRBD2. Per germline, CDR1 MGHDK and CDR2 SYGVNS. The ends lost 4 bases at V and 6 bases at J; junction bases unmatched: 6. This CDR3 region has 13 residues. CDR3 amino acids: CASSAAGGSEQYF. In nucleotides, the CDR3 is TGTGCCAGCAGTGCGGCTGGCGGGAGCGAGCAGTACTTC.

The CDR3 region has the DNA TGTGCCAGCAGCTCGGGACAGGGGGCGCGTAGTTCACCCCTCCACTTT. Translation: CASSSGQGARSSPLHF. The chain couples TRBV5-4 to TRBJ1-6; 12 bases fit TRBD1. The V and J ends lost 3 bases and 9 bases, in that order; junction bases with no gene match: 7. Looked up from germline, CDR1 is SGHNT and CDR2 is YYREEE (reference sequence). The CDR3 has 16 residues.

The rearrangement joins TRBV11-3 to TRBJ2-1, with D perhaps matching TRBD1 or TRBD2 (5 bases each). CDR1 is SGHNT and CDR2 is YENEEA in the germline V gene. V lost 5 bases and J 6 bases, leaving 11 bases between the germline ends. CDR3 length: 13 amino acids. Here the CDR3 DNA reads TGTGCCAGCAGCCCTAGCAGGGCCAATGAGCAGTTCTTC. This translates into CASSPSRANEQFF.

The V and J genes are TRBV30 and TRBJ2-7; TRBD1 matches at 7 bases. CDR1 and CDR2 from the germline V gene are GTSNPN and SVGIG (reference sequence). With V trimmed by 4 bases and J by 0 bases, 6 bases remained unmatched. This CDR3 is built from 14 residues. The CDR3 DNA follows: TGTGCCTGGAAAAAGGGGGCGAGCTCCTACGAGCAGTACTTC. Translated, it gives CAWKKGASSYEQYF.

This clone was seen a handful of times. V is TRBV10-3 and J is TRBJ1-3, with D perhaps TRBD1 (5 bases). Trimming left V 8 bases short and J 3 bases short, with 11 bases between. The V gene's germline CDR1 is ENHRY and CDR2 SYGVKD. This CDR3 is 13 amino acids long. The CDR3 loop reads CAISPGLGNTIYF. The CDR3 DNA reads as TGTGCCATCTCCCCGGGGCTTGGAAACACCATATATTTT.

This sequence joins TRBV6-5 and TRBJ1-2; a possible D gene is TRBD1 (5 bases). The germline V gene has CDR1 MNHEY and CDR2 SVGAGI. The CDR3 covers 11 residues. Trimming removed 6 bases at V and 5 bases at J, with 7 bases between. CDR3 residues: CASSQGYGYTF. As DNA, the CDR3 is TGTGCCAGCAGCCAGGGATATGGCTACACCTTC.

The rearrangement joins TRBV2 to TRBJ1-1; TRBD1 matches at 7 bases. There are 13 residues in the CDR3. V lost 9 bases and J lost 6; bases outside the gene matches: 10. Per germline, CDR1 SNHLY and CDR2 FYNNEI. The chain's CDR3 is CASGGQRGAEAFF. In DNA form, the CDR3 reads TGTGCCAGTGGGGGACAGCGGGGCGCTGAAGCTTTCTTT.

CDR3 amino acids: CASSQYYGRQAANTGELFF. CDR3 DNA sequence: TGTGCCAGCAGCCAATACTACGGAAGGCAGGCGGCGAACACCGGGGAGCTGTTTTTT. V and J are TRBV4-2 and TRBJ2-2; D is ambiguous. V lost 2 bases to trimming and J lost 0 bases, with 19 bases between them. The CDR3 sequence is 19 residues long. Per germline, CDR1 LGHNA and CDR2 YNFKEQ.

V usage is TRBV11-2 and J usage is TRBJ2-1; D possibly uses TRBD1 or TRBD2 (5 bases each). The CDR3 runs to 15 residues. V was trimmed by 3 bases and J by 7 bases, leaving 16 bases between them. The germline CDR1 and CDR2 sequences are SGHAT and FQNNGV. The chain's CDR3 is CASSFRGLASNEQFF. CDR3 bases: TGTGCCAGCAGCTTTAGGGGCCTAGCTTCAAATGAGCAGTTCTTC.

This chain connects TRBV11-2 to TRBJ1-2; maybe TRBD1 (5 bases). The V and J ends lost 1 base and 8 bases respectively, with 8 bases between them. Germline CDR1 reads SGHAT; CDR2 reads FQNNGV. The CDR3 extends over 12 amino acids. The CDR3 sequence is CASSLGGYGYTF. The CDR3 nucleotides read TGTGCCAGCAGCTTAGGGGGCTACGGCTACACCTTC.

The rearrangement links TRBV5-1 to TRBJ2-1; TRBD1 or TRBD2 may be the D gene (5 bases each). From germline, CDR1 is SGHRS and CDR2 YFSETQ. Trimming shortened V by 4 bases and J by 4 bases, and 15 bases separated the two germline ends. CDR3 length: 15 amino acids. The CDR3 DNA follows: TGCGCCAGCAGCGATACCGGGACGGTATACAATGAGCAGTTCTTC. Its translation: CASSDTGTVYNEQFF.

The chain couples TRBV14 to TRBJ1-5; D is unresolved. Trimming took 0 bases from V and 5 from J, leaving 5 bases between them. The CDR3 runs to 13 residues. Germline-derived CDR1 and CDR2 are SGHDN and FVKESK. DNA for the CDR3: TGTGCCAGCAGCCAAGATCTCCATCAGCCCCAGCATTTT. This codes for CASSQDLHQPQHF.

This clone was picked up one time. The chain recombines TRBV2 with TRBJ2-5, with D possibly being TRBD1 (6 bases). CDR3 length: 14 residues. Deletions cut 4 bases from V and 4 bases from J, with 13 bases between. CDR1 and CDR2 from the germline V gene are SNHLY and FYNNEI. In DNA form, the CDR3 reads TGTGCCAGCAGTGGTCGCCAGGGGCGAGAGACCCAGTACTTC. Protein sequence: CASSGRQGRETQYF.

V is TRBV2 and J is TRBJ1-1; 9 positions match TRBD1. The CDR3 sequence is 15 residues long. Trimming took 6 bases from V and 4 from J; bases not matched to a gene: 9. Germline V gene data show CDR1 as SNHLY and CDR2 as FYNNEI. CDR3 sequence reads: CASRGTGGEGTEAFF. The CDR3 region has the DNA TGTGCCAGCAGAGGCACAGGGGGCGAAGGCACTGAAGCTTTCTTT.

The chain has TRBV5-5 and TRBJ2-5; D unresolved. Trimming took off 5 bases at V and 7 bases at J, with 9 bases between the two ends. The CDR3 runs to 11 residues. The V gene's germline CDR1 is SGHKS and CDR2 YYEKEE (reference sequence). The CDR3 sequence: CASRVGRTQYF. As DNA, the CDR3 is TGTGCCAGCAGGGTTGGACGGACCCAGTACTTC.